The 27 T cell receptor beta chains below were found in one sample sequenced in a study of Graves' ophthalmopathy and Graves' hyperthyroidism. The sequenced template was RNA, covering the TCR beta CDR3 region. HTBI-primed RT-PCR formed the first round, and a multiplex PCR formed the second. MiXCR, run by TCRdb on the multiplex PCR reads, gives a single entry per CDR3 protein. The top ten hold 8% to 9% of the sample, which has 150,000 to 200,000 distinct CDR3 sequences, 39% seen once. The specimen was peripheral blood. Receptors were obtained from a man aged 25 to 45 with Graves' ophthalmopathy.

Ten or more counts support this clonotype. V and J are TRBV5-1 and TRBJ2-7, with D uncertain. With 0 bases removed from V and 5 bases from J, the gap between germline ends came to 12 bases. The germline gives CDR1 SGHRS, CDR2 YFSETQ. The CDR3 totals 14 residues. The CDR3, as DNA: TGCGCCAGCAGCTTGGTTTTCGGGTCGGACGAGCAGTACTTC. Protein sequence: CASSLVFGSDEQYF.

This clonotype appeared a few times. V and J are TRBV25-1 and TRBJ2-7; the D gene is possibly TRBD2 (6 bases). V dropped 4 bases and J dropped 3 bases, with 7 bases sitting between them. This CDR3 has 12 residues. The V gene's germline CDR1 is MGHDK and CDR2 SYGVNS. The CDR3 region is CASSGLDYEQYF. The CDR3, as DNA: TGTGCCAGCAGTGGACTAGACTACGAGCAGTACTTC.

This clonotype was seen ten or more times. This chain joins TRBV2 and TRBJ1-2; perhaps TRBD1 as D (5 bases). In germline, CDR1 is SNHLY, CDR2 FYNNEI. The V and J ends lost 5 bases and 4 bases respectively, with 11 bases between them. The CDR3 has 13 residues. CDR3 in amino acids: CASSQGVSYGYTF. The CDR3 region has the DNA TGTGCCAGCAGTCAAGGGGTATCCTATGGCTACACCTTC.

In DNA form, the CDR3 reads TGTGCCACCAGTGATCAAGCCAGGAGTTTTGGCTACACCTTC. Protein sequence: CATSDQARSFGYTF. The chain has TRBV24-1 and TRBJ1-2, with D unresolved. Germline CDR1 reads KGHDR; CDR2 reads SFDVKD. The V end was cut by 3 bases, the J end by 7 bases, with 14 bases between. This CDR3 contains 14 residues.

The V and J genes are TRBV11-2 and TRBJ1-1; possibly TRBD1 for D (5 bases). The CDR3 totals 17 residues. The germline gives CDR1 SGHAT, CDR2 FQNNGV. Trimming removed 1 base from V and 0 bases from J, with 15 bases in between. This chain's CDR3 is CASSLVGRVGMNTEAFF. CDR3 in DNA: TGTGCCAGCAGCTTAGTGGGACGAGTAGGGATGAACACTGAAGCTTTCTTT.

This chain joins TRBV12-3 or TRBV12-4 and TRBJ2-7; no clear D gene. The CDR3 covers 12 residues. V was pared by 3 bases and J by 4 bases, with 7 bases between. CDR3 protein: CASSLFPYEQYF. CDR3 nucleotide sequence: TGTGCCAGCAGTTTGTTCCCGTACGAGCAGTACTTC.

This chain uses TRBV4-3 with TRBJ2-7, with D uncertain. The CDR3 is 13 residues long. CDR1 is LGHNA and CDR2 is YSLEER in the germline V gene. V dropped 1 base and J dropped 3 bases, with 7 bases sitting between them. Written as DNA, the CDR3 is TGCGCCAGCAGCCAAGCGACACACTACGAGCAGTACTTC. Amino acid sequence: CASSQATHYEQYF.

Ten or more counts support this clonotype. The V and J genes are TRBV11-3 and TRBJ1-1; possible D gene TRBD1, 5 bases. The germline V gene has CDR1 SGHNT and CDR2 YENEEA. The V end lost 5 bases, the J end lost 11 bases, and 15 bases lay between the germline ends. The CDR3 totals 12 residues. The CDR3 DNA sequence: TGTGCCAGCAGCCGCCGGGGGGAAGGCGCTTTCTTT. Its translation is CASSRRGEGAFF.

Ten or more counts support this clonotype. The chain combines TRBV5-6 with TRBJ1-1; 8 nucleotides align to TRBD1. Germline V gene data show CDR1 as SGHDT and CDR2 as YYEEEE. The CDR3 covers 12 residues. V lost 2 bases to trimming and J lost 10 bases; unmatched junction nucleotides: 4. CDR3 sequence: CASSFGQGRAFF. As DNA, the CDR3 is TGTGCCAGCAGCTTCGGACAGGGCCGAGCTTTCTTT.

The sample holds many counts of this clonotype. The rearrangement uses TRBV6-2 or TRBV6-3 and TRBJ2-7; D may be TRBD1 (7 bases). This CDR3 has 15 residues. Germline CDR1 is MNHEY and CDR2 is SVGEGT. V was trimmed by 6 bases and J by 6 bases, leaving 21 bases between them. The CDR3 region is CASRTLGRDRAEQYF. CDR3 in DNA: TGTGCCAGCAGGACACTCGGGAGAGACAGGGCCGAGCAGTACTTC.

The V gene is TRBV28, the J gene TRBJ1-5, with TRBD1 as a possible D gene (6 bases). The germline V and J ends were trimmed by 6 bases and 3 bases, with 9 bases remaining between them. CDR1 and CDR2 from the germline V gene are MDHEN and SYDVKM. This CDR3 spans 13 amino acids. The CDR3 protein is CASRWTANQPQHF. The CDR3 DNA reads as TGTGCCAGCAGGTGGACAGCCAATCAGCCCCAGCATTTT.

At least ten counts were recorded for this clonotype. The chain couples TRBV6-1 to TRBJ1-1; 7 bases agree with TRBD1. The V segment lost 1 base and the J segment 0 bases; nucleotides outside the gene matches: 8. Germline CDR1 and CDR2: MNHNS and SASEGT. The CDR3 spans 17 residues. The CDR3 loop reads CASSEGAGGAMNTEAFF. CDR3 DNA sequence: TGTGCCAGCAGTGAAGGGGCAGGGGGGGCGATGAACACTGAAGCTTTCTTT.

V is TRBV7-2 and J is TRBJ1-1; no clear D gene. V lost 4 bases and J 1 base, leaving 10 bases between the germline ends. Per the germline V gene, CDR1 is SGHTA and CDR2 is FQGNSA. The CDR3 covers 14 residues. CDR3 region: CASSYGVRNTEAFF. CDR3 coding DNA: TGTGCCAGCAGCTATGGGGTGAGGAACACTGAAGCTTTCTTT. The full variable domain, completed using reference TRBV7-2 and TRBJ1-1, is GAGVSQSPSNKVTEKGKDVELRCDPISGHTALYWYRQSLGQGLEFLIYFQGNSAPDKSGLPSDRFSAERTGGSVSTLTIQRTQQEDSAVYLCASSYGVRNTEAFFGQGTRLTVV.

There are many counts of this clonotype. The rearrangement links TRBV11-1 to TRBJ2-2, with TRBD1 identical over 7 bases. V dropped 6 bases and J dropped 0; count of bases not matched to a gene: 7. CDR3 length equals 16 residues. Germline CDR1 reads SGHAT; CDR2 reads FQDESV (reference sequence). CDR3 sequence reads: CASRPDRAPNTGELFF. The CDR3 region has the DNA TGTGCCAGCAGGCCCGACAGGGCTCCGAACACCGGGGAGCTGTTTTTT.

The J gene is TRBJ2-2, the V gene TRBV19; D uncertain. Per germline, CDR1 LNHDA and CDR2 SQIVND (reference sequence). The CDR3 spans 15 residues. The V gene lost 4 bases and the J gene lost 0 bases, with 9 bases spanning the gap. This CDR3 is CASSTWTANTGELFF. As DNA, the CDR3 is TGTGCCAGTAGTACGTGGACCGCGAACACCGGGGAGCTGTTTTTT.

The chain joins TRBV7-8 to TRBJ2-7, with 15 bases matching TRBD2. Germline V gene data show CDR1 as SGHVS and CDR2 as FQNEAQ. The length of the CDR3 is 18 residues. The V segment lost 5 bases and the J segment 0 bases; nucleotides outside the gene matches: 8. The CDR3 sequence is CASSPSGTSGRPSYEQYF. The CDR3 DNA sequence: TGTGCCAGCAGCCCCTCCGGGACTAGCGGGAGGCCCTCCTACGAGCAGTACTTC.

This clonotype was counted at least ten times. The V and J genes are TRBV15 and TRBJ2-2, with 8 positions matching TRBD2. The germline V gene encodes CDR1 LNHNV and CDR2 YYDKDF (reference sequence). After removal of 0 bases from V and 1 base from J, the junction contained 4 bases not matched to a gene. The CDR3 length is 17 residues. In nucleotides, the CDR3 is TGTGCCACCAGCAGAGACATGACTAGCGTGAACACCGGGGAGCTGTTTTTT. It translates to CATSRDMTSVNTGELFF.

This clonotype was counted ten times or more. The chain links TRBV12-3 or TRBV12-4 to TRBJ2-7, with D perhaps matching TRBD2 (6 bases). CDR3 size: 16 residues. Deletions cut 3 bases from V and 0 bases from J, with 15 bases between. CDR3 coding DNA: TGTGCCAGCAGTTTCCCTCAAGCGGGTAGCTCCTACGAGCAGTACTTC. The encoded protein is CASSFPQAGSSYEQYF.

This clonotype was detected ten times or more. As DNA, the CDR3 is TGTGCCAGCAGTTTAGGAAGGGGAGCCGGGGCCAACGTCCTGACTTTC. Amino acids: CASSLGRGAGANVLTF. The chain carries TRBV12-3 or TRBV12-4 and TRBJ2-6, with D possibly being TRBD1 or TRBD2 (5 bases each). This CDR3 has 16 residues. Deletions cut 1 base from V and 4 bases from J, with 11 bases between.

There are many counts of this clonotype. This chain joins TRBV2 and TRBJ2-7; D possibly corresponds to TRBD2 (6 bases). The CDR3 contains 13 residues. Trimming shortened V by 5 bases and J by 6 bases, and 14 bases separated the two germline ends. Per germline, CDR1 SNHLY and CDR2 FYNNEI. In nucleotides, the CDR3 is TGTGCCAGCAGTACCCCGGGACTCTCCGAGCAGTACTTC. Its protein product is CASSTPGLSEQYF.

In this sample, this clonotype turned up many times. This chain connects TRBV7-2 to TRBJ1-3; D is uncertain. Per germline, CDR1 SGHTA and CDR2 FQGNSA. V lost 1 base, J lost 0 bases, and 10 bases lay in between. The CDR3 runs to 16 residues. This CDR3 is CASSLGPLSSGNTIYF. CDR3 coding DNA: TGTGCCAGCAGCTTAGGGCCGCTGAGCTCTGGAAACACCATATATTTT.

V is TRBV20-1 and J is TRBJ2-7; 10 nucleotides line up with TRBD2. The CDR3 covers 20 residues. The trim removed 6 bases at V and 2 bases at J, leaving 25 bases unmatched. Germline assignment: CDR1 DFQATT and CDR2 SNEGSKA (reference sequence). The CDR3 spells CSAPPRVPTSGPNLPYEQYF. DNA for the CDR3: TGCAGTGCCCCGCCCAGGGTACCGACTAGCGGGCCAAACCTACCCTACGAGCAGTACTTC.

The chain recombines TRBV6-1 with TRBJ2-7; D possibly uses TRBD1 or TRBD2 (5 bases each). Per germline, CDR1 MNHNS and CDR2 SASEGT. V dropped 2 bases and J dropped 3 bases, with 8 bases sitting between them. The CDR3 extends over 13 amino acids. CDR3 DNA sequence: TGTGCCAGCAGTGAAATGGGGGTCTACGAGCAGTACTTC. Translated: CASSEMGVYEQYF.

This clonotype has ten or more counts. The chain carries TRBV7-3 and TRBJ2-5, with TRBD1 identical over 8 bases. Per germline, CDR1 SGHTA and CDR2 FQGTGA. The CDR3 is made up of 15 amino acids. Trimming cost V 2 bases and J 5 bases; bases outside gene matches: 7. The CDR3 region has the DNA TGTGCCAGCAGCTTAGGAGGACAGGGCTGGGAGACCCAGTACTTC. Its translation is CASSLGGQGWETQYF.

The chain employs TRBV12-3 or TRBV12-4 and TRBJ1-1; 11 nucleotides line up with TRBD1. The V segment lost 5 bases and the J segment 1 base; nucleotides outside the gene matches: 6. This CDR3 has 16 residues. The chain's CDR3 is CASSGQGAPRNTEAFF. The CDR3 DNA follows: TGTGCCAGCAGTGGACAGGGGGCGCCCCGGAACACTGAAGCTTTCTTT.

DNA of the CDR3: TGTGCCAGCAGTTATAACAGGGGAATCGGGGACACTGAAGCTTTCTTT. Translated, it gives CASSYNRGIGDTEAFF. This sequence joins TRBV6-2 or TRBV6-3 and TRBJ1-1; 7 positions match TRBD1. The CDR3 extends over 16 amino acids. Germline trimming cut 3 bases from V and 3 bases from J; bases unmatched to any gene: 10. From germline, CDR1 is MNHEY and CDR2 SVGEGT.

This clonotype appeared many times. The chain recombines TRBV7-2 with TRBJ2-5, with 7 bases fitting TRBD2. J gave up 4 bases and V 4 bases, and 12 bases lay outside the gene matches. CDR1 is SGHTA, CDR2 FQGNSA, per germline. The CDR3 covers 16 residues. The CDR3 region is CASSSQRAGVRETQYF. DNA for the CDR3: TGTGCCAGCAGCTCCCAACGCGCGGGAGTGCGAGAGACCCAGTACTTC.